Sequencing of this T cell receptor beta chain was carried out in a study of T cells in Graves' hyperthyroidism and ophthalmopathy (dated by TCRdb to the late 2010s). For the wider study: To identify distinguishing TCR V-J signatures, a discovery cohort of about a hundred patients was used, comprising 40 to 45 with Graves' ophthalmopathy and under 60 with stable Graves' hyperthyroidism. Prospective prediction of ophthalmopathy was tested in an independent validation cohort consisting of about 19 hyperthyroidism patients and 17 patients who later progressed to ophthalmopathy. For training and testing, the 80 to 100 patients in the discovery cohort were randomly divided in a 7:3 ratio. In addition, the study compared T-cell repertoires in thyroid tissue and in blood from five to seven Graves' hyperthyroidism patients. After blood sampling, hyperthyroidism patients were treated with methimazole at a starting dose of 30 mg daily, and ophthalmopathy patients were treated with high-dose intravenous methylprednisolone. The paper describes TCR Vbeta CDR3 sequencing of some 130 peripheral blood samples, made up of under 50 ophthalmopathy patients, around 78 hyperthyroidism patients and around 17 progressor patients. Summary of the overall study and its limitations: Most expanded thyroid clonotypes (frequency above 0.001) were also detected in blood, suggesting blood repertoires may reflect thyroid immune responses. A model built on a 13 V-J signature distinguished ophthalmopathy from stable hyperthyroidism, reaching approximately 89% sensitivity and approximately 83% specificity in cross-validation and 80%/75% in testing. No statistical method was used to set the sample size in advance, and investigators knew the group allocation. During validation, the model predicted progression to ophthalmopathy a median of approximately 6 months ahead of onset, with around 65% sensitivity and around 73% specificity.

For this clonotype: The clone's antigen remains unknown. There are no base qualities to consult, and no much larger clone falls within one base.

From the cysteine through the phenylalanine, the CDR3 covers 14 amino acids. The CDR3 DNA has 42 bases and is translated from base 1. Trimming accounts for 6 bases at V and 7 bases at J, while the number of junction bases matched to no gene is 4. The TCR beta CDR3 regions were amplified from RNA transcripts. For the first round of RT-PCR on the TCR CDR3, the HTBI primer set was used together with the Qiagen OneStep RT-PCR kit. A second multiplex PCR round built the libraries, followed by size selection and purification. Libraries were sequenced paired-end with 100 bp reads on an Illumina HiSeq2000. Per the original workflow: SOAPnuke was used to process the raw data, with reads discarded if the reads contained adapters or uncalled bases, had a mean Phred below 15, or lacked an exact constant-primer or identifier match. High-quality paired reads were merged using COPE v1.2.5, and each unique nucleotide sequence was defined as a clonotype. MiTCR v1.1 was used to align clonotypes to the IMGT TRBV, TRBD and TRBJ reference segments. The analysis included only V-J combinations with a frequency above 0.0001, which together covered 99% to 99.2% of the repertoires. A TCS score was defined as the ratio of F50 (clonal expansion) to E x V (chaos), with BLOSUM62-based TCRdist applied between CDR3 peptides within each V-J. Welch's t-statistics and random forest reduced around 520 V-J features to fewer than 15, which were used in a naive Bayes classifier (R e1071). Thyroid-blood repertoire similarity was quantified with the Morisita-Horn index. TCRdb trimmed the raw reads at Q25, called clones with MiXCR and kept productive beta chains. Each record represents a unique CDR3 protein, reported with the most common genes and DNA among its rows. TCRdb, rather than the study authors, made the V and J calls. For this sample there are more than 550,000 distinct CDR3 sequences; about 45% appear just once. The ten most abundant clones make up less than 9% of the sample.

The study excluded patients with uncontrolled infections, other autoimmune diseases, pregnancy or lactation. Diagnoses were established on the basis of clinical symptoms, serum thyroxine and TRAb, thyroid ultrasound, and orbital computed tomography. Trizol reagent was used to extract total RNA, and RNA quality was then checked on an Agilent 2100 Bioanalyzer. The sequence links TRBV12-3 or TRBV12-4 to TRBJ1-5; 12 junctional bases match TRBD1. The sequencing sample was made of peripheral blood or thyroid tissue (not recorded which). This sequence originates from an adult man with Graves' disease, either hyperthyroidism or ophthalmopathy (not recorded which). The bases read TGTGCCAGCAGCATAGGGACAGGGGGCCAGCCCCAGCATTTT. This sequence encodes CASSIGTGGQPQHF.